This passage covers 22 T cell receptor beta chains from one sample sequenced in a study of regulatory T cells in long-lasting Graves disease. Time point: persistent/refractory GD, antithyroid drugs over 5 years with positive TRAb. The authors made the TCR library using RNA they extracted from PBMCs. Building the TCR beta libraries relied on iRepertoire HTBI primers, and CDR3 regions underwent Arm-PCR. MiXCR was run by TCRdb on the multiplex PCR reads, yielding one entry per CDR3 protein. The sample yields 650,000 to 850,000 distinct CDR3 sequences, approximately 31% seen once. The sequencing here drew on peripheral blood mononuclear cells (PBMCs), taken when the disease was refractory, from a patient treated with antithyroid drugs. These receptors were collected from a female donor with Graves disease.

The chain uses TRBV4-1 and TRBJ1-1, with 8 positions matching TRBD1. The CDR3 has 14 residues. Germline V gene lookup returns CDR1 MGHRA and CDR2 YSYEKL. J lost 3 bases, V lost 2 bases, and 2 bases had no gene match. In nucleotides, the CDR3 is TGCGCCAGCAGCCAACAACAGGGGGACACTGAAGCTTTCTTT. Translating it yields CASSQQQGDTEAFF.

A single count supports this clonotype. The V call is TRBV6-1, the J call TRBJ2-2; no definite D call. Trimming removed 7 bases at V and 7 bases at J, with 19 bases between. The CDR3 is 15 residues long. In germline, CDR1 is MNHNS, CDR2 SASEGT. In DNA form, the CDR3 reads TGTGCCAGCACCTTTACGGAGACAAACTACGGGGAGCTGTTTTTT. This gives the protein CASTFTETNYGELFF.

This clonotype was observed many times. The chain uses TRBV7-6 and TRBJ1-2; the match to TRBD1 covers 10 bases. The germline V gene has CDR1 SGHVS and CDR2 FNYEAQ. V was pared by 5 bases and J by 2 bases, with 5 bases of the junction left unmatched. The CDR3 sequence is 15 residues long. The CDR3 loop is CASSEDRGPNYGYTF. In DNA, the CDR3 is TGTGCCAGCAGCGAAGACAGGGGGCCCAACTATGGCTACACCTTC.

This clonotype was seen a handful of times. As DNA, the CDR3 is TGCAGCGTCGTTAAGCCGAACACCGGGGAGCTGTTTTTT. Residues: CSVVKPNTGELFF. The V gene is TRBV29-1, the J gene TRBJ2-2, with D unclear. The CDR3 runs 13 residues. With 6 bases removed from V and 0 bases from J, the gap between germline ends came to 8 bases. Germline CDR1 and CDR2: SQVTM and ANQGSEA.

For this clonotype: Possible read error: a much larger clone is one base away. This CDR3 is CANRPGTIQETQYF. CDR3 nucleotide sequence: TGTGCCAACAGGCCCGGGACAATCCAAGAGACCCAGTACTTC. J is TRBJ2-5 and V is TRBV2; a weak D match, TRBD1 (6 bases). The CDR3 extends over 14 amino acids. In germline, CDR1 is SNHLY, CDR2 FYNNEI. Trimming pared 10 bases from V and 1 base from J, leaving 16 bases between. Using reference TRBV2 and TRBJ2-5 for the parts outside the CDR3, the full variable domain is EPEVTQTPSHQVTQMGQEVILRCVPISNHLYFYWYRQILGQKVEFLVSFYNNEISEKSEIFDDQFSVERPDGSNFTLKIRSTKLEDSAMYFCANRPGTIQETQYFGPGTRLLVL.

This clonotype was observed a few times. This sequence joins TRBV12-3 or TRBV12-4 and TRBJ1-2, with 8 bases fitting TRBD1. J lost 8 bases, V lost 5 bases, and 4 bases had no gene match. CDR3 length equals 12 residues. The CDR3 protein is CASSPGDRGYTF. Here the CDR3 DNA reads TGTGCCAGCAGTCCCGGGGACAGGGGCTACACCTTC.

A few counts support this clonotype. The V gene is TRBV3-1, the J gene TRBJ1-5; weak D call: TRBD1 (6 bases). V lost 5 bases and J 4 bases, leaving 15 bases between the germline ends. This CDR3 has 15 amino acids. The V gene's germline CDR1 is LGHDT and CDR2 YNNKEL (reference sequence). The chain's CDR3 is CASSEGQSPNQPQHF. The CDR3 nucleotides are TGTGCCAGCAGCGAAGGACAGTCCCCTAATCAGCCCCAGCATTTT.

Only a few counts were recorded for this clonotype. The rearrangement joins TRBV7-9 to TRBJ2-5; D perhaps matches TRBD2 (6 bases). CDR1 is SEHNR and CDR2 is FQNEAQ in the germline V gene (reference sequence). The CDR3 consists of 16 residues. V was clipped by 2 bases and J by 1 base, with 14 bases between them. This CDR3 reads CASSLFLSGRQETQYF. For the CDR3, the DNA is TGTGCCAGCAGCTTATTCCTTAGCGGCCGCCAAGAGACCCAGTACTTC. The full variable domain, rest sourced from reference TRBV7-9 and TRBJ2-5, is DTGVSQNPRHKITKRGQNVTFRCDPISEHNRLYWYRQTLGQGPEFLTYFQNEAQLEKSRLLSDRFSAERPKGSFSTLEIQRTEQGDSAMYLCASSLFLSGRQETQYFGPGTRLLVL.

This clonotype appeared a few times. The rearrangement joins TRBV5-6 to TRBJ1-2; 9 bases match TRBD1. The CDR3 contains 15 residues. CDR1 SGHDT and CDR2 YYEEEE come from the germline V gene. V trimming: 0 bases; J trimming: 4 bases; junction bases outside the gene matches: 4. CDR3 in DNA: TGTGCCAGCAGCTTGGCCGGGACAGGGTTCTATGGCTACACCTTC. As protein: CASSLAGTGFYGYTF.

This chain links TRBV20-1 with TRBJ2-2, with a tentative D call TRBD2 (7 bases). Trimming cost V 6 bases and J 3 bases, with 14 bases left between them. Germline V gene lookup returns CDR1 DFQATT and CDR2 SNEGSKA (reference sequence). This CDR3 comprises 14 residues. The CDR3 DNA sequence: TGCAGTGCCAGCGGGACACATCACACCGGGGAGCTGTTTTTT. Translation: CSASGTHHTGELFF.

This clonotype occurred a few times. This chain uses TRBV28 with TRBJ2-7; D not certain. The CDR3 extends over 15 amino acids. The germline V gene encodes CDR1 MDHEN and CDR2 SYDVKM. Trimming removed 2 bases at V and 1 base at J, with 12 bases between. The CDR3 spells CASSLTPAHSYEQYF. Here the CDR3 DNA reads TGTGCCAGCAGTTTAACCCCGGCTCATTCCTACGAGCAGTACTTC.

The chain combines TRBV6-1 with TRBJ1-2, with D possibly TRBD1 on 5 matching bases. CDR3 length equals 14 residues. The germline CDR1 and CDR2 sequences are MNHNS and SASEGT. Trimming removed 3 bases at V and 3 bases at J, with 11 bases between. CDR3: CASSESLGDYGYTF. The CDR3 nucleotides are TGTGCCAGCAGTGAGAGTCTGGGGGACTATGGCTACACCTTC.

This clonotype was recorded at least ten times. The J gene is TRBJ2-7, the V gene TRBV7-9, with 10 bases aligning to TRBD2. Germline CDR1 reads SEHNR; CDR2 reads FQNEAQ (reference sequence). The length of the CDR3 is 15 residues. J gave up 3 bases and V 1 base, and 3 bases lay outside the gene matches. The CDR3 bases are TGTGCCAGCAGCTTAGGACCTAGCGGGAGCTACGAGCAGTACTTC. It is translated as CASSLGPSGSYEQYF.

This clonotype was recorded many times. The V and J genes are TRBV27 and TRBJ1-1; 8 nucleotides agree with TRBD1. Trimming cost V 3 bases and J 6 bases; bases outside gene matches: 12. Per the germline V gene, CDR1 is MNHEY and CDR2 is SMNVEV (reference sequence). The CDR3 has 16 amino acids. As DNA, the CDR3 is TGTGCCAGCAGTTTCTCCTCCTTCGACAGGGGCGCTGAAGCTTTCTTT. Protein sequence: CASSFSSFDRGAEAFF.

J is TRBJ1-2 and V is TRBV24-1; TRBD1 matches 7 bases. The junction had 5 bases not matched to a gene; V was cut back by 5 bases and J by 3 bases. The germline gives CDR1 KGHDR, CDR2 SFDVKD. This CDR3 region has 14 residues. CDR3 loop: CATSARTGHYGYTF. The DNA for the CDR3 is TGTGCCACCAGTGCTCGGACAGGACACTATGGCTACACCTTC.

There are a few counts of this clonotype. This chain joins TRBV20-1 and TRBJ1-5, with D perhaps TRBD1 (5 bases). Germline assignment: CDR1 DFQATT and CDR2 SNEGSKA (reference sequence). V was shortened by 3 bases and J by 1 base, with 16 bases between the two germline ends. The CDR3 runs 16 residues. The CDR3, as DNA: TGCAGTGCTAGTTCCAGGGAGGGGAGAAGCAATCAGCCCCAGCATTTT. Its protein product is CSASSREGRSNQPQHF.

As concerns this clonotype: An end of the junction does not agree with germline; a read error may underlie this. V gene TRBV12-3 or TRBV12-4 combines with J gene TRBJ1-1; D unclear. The CDR3 spans 15 residues. The CDR3 spells CASSLLDASNTEALF. CDR3 DNA: TGTGCCAGCAGCTTGCTCGACGCCTCGAACACTGAAGCTTTATTT.

This clonotype appeared many times. J is TRBJ1-2 and V is TRBV28, with TRBD1 matching 7 bases. The V segment lost 6 bases and the J segment 5 bases; nucleotides outside the gene matches: 6. CDR1 and CDR2 from the germline V gene are MDHEN and SYDVKM. The CDR3 runs to 13 residues. The CDR3 reads CASRLQGPYGYTF. The CDR3 DNA follows: TGTGCCAGCAGGTTACAGGGGCCGTATGGCTACACCTTC.

This clonotype was counted between two and nine times. The gene calls are TRBV6-1 and TRBJ2-2; possibly TRBD2 for D (6 bases). Germline CDR1 and CDR2: MNHNS and SASEGT. Trimming removed 6 bases from V and 2 bases from J, with 19 bases in between. This CDR3 region has 17 residues. CDR3 nucleotides: TGTGCCAGCAGCCTACTACGGGACTTTTCCAACACCGGGGAGCTGTTTTTT. Encoded protein: CASSLLRDFSNTGELFF.

This clonotype was seen at least ten times. The chain has TRBV28 and TRBJ1-1; D is unresolved. V was shortened by 0 bases and J by 4 bases, with 9 bases between the two germline ends. Germline CDR1 is MDHEN and CDR2 is SYDVKM. There are 14 residues in the CDR3. In nucleotides, the CDR3 is TGTGCCAGCAGTTTATGGACACAGCGCACTGAAGCTTTCTTT. Residues: CASSLWTQRTEAFF.

This clonotype was recorded at least ten times. The CDR3 loop reads CASMKRGDSNQPQHF. The CDR3 DNA sequence: TGTGCCAGCATGAAACGCGGGGATAGCAATCAGCCCCAGCATTTT. V usage is TRBV12-3 or TRBV12-4 and J usage is TRBJ1-5; D is unclear. This CDR3 has 15 amino acids. V lost 7 bases, J lost 0 bases, and 13 bases lay in between.

The rearrangement uses TRBV6-1 and TRBJ2-5; tentative D call: TRBD2 (6 bases). Germline CDR1 is MNHNS and CDR2 is SASEGT. The CDR3 length is 16 residues. The V end was cut by 1 base, the J end by 5 bases, with 17 bases between. This chain's CDR3 is CASSEVAGTRTETQYF. CDR3 sequence (DNA): TGTGCCAGCAGTGAAGTCGCGGGGACCCGGACGGAGACCCAGTACTTC.